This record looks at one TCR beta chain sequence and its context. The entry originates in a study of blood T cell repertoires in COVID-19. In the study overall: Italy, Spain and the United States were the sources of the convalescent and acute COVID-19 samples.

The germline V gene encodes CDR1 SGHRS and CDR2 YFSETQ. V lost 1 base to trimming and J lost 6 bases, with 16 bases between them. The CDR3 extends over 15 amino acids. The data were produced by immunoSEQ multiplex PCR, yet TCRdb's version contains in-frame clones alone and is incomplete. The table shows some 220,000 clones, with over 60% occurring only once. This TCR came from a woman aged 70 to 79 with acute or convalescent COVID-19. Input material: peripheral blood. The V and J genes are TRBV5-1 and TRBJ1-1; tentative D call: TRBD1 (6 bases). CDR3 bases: TGCGCCAGCAGCTTGAGTGCCCAGGGGACCGCTGAAGCTTTCTTT. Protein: CASSLSAQGTAEAFF. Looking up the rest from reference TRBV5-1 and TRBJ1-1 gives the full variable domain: KAGVTQTPRYLIKTRGQQVTLSCSPISGHRSVSWYQQTPGQGLQFLFEYFSETQRNKGNFPGRFSGRQFSNSRSEMNVSTLELGDSALYLCASSLSAQGTAEAFFGQGTRLTVV.